The TCR beta chain described here comes from a study of beta chain features in type 1 diabetes. For the study at large: Cells sorted and examined across all samples totaled 85 million to 130 million.

This clone was counted a single time. The antigen is undetermined. A heparinised blood draw that averaged about 110 mL was obtained once from each donor. The entirety of the isolated RNA underwent reverse transcription, so expressed TCRB transcripts were sequenced. Naive, central memory and regulatory T cell samples produced a mean of approximately 3.6 million reads. The method was immunoSEQ multiplex PCR; TCRdb's version includes in-frame clones alone and lacks a portion of them. The sample lists nearly 350,000 clones, under 8.5% occurring once. From germline, CDR1 is LGHNA and CDR2 YSLEER. Trimming cost V 2 bases and J 2 bases, with 13 bases left between them. The CDR3 is 17 residues long. Study-level findings and limits: Whether HLA type influences TCRB rearrangement remained unresolved here.

The source material was central memory CD4+ T cells from blood. This receptor was identified in a woman aged 18-29 years in good health. The chain employs TRBV4-3 and TRBJ2-6, with D uncertain. This CDR3 reads CASSQTTVGAGANVLTF. The CDR3 DNA reads as TGCGCCAGCAGCCAAACCACCGTAGGTGCTGGGGCCAACGTCCTGACTTTC.